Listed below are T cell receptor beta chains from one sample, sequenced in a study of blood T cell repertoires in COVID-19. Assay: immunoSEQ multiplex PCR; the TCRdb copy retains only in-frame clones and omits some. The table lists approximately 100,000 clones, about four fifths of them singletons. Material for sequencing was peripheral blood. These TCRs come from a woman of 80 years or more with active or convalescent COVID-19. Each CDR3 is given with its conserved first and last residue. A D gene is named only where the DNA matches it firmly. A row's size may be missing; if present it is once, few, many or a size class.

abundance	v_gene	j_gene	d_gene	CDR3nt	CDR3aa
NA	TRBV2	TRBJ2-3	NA	TGTGCCAGCAGTGGGACAGTCCTCATGAGTACGCAGTATTTT	CASSGTVLMSTQYF
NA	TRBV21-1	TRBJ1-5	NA	TGTGCCAGCAGCACCCTGGGGGGGACCTGCTGTCAGCCCCAGCATTTT	CASSTLGGTCCQPQHF
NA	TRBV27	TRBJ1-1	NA	TGTGCCAGCCGACGTAATCCGGTCGGGATCACTGAAGCTTTCTTT	CASRRNPVGITEAFF
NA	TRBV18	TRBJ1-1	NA	TGTGCCAGCTCACCACCGCAGGGAGGGACTGAAGCTTTCTTT	CASSPPQGGTEAFF
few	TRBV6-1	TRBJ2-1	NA	TGTGCCAGCAGTGAATTACGGGTCTCCTACAATGAGCAGTTCTTC	CASSELRVSYNEQFF
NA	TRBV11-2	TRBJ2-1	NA	TGTGCCAGCAGCTTAGAGTTTTCCAGTGAGCAGTTCTTC	CASSLEFSSEQFF
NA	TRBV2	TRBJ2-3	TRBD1	TGTGCCAGCAGGAACCTTCAGACAGGGAGCACAGATACGCAGTATTTT	CASRNLQTGSTDTQYF
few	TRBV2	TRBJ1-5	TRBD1	TGTGCCAGCAGCACCGACAGGGGGTATAATCAGCCCCAGCATTTT	CASSTDRGYNQPQHF
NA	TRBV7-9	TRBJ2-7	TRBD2	TGTGCCAGCAGCGGACTAGGAGGCGGTAGACCCTACGAGCAGTACTTC	CASSGLGGGRPYEQYF
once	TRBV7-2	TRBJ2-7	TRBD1	TGTGCCAGCAGCTACTCTCCGGGACAGGGATACGAGCAGTACTTC	CASSYSPGQGYEQYF
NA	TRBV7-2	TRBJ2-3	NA	TGTGCCAGCCTCATAGGAGGACTACGTAAAGCAGATACGCAGTATTTT	CASLIGGLRKADTQYF
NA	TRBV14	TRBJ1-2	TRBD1	TGTGCCAGCAACGCAGGGGGCTTGGGCTACACCTTC	CASNAGGLGYTF
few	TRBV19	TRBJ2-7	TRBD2	TGTGCCAGTAGTATAGATCCGCCGGGGGGCGCGGGAGGGAGCGAGCAGTACTTC	CASSIDPPGGAGGSEQYF
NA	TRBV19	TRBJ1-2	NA	TGTGCCAGTAGTATGGCAGCAGGAAGCTATGGCTACACCTTC	CASSMAAGSYGYTF
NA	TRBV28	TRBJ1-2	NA	TGTGCCAGCAGTTTTGGCAGGTCCTATGGCTACACCTTC	CASSFGRSYGYTF
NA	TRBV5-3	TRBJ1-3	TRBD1	TGTGCCAGAAGCTTGGCGCCGACAGGGAAAGGAAACACCATATATTTT	CARSLAPTGKGNTIYF
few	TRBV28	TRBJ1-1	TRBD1	TGTGCCAGCAGTTTGGGCTCGGGACAGGGGGCCGTACGGGCTTTCTTT	CASSLGSGQGAVRAFF
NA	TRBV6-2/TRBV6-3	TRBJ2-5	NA	TGTGCCAGCAGTCTCCGAGAGACCCAGTACTTC	CASSLRETQYF
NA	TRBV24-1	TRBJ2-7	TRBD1	TGTGCCACCAGTGATCTCGGGACAGGAGGAGTCTACGAGCAGTACTTC	CATSDLGTGGVYEQYF
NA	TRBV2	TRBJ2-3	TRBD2	TGTGCCAGCAGTCTCACAATTAGGACTAGTGGGGCAGCAGATACGCAGTATTTT	CASSLTIRTSGAADTQYF
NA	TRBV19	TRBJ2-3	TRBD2	TGTGCCAGTAGTGGAGCGGGAGTTTCCACAGATACGCAGTATTTT	CASSGAGVSTDTQYF
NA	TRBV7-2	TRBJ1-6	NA	TGTGCCAGCAGCTTAGACCCGAGCTCCTATAATTCACCCCTCCACTTT	CASSLDPSSYNSPLHF
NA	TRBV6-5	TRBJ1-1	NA	TGTGCCAGCACCGACTGGGCGGGGATGAACACTGAAGCTTTCTTT	CASTDWAGMNTEAFF
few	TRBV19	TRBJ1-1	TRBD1	TGTGCCAGTAAACAAGGGGGCGGTGAAGCTTTCTTT	CASKQGGGEAFF
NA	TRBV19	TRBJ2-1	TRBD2	TGTGCCAGTAGTAAAAGCGGGGGGGCCTACAATGAGCAGTTCTTC	CASSKSGGAYNEQFF
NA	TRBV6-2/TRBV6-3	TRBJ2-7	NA	TGTGCCAGCAGTTCGACAGGGTACCGACAGCGGGCCGCCTACGAGCAGTACTTC	CASSSTGYRQRAAYEQYF
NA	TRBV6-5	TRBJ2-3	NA	TGTGCCAGCAGTTTCTTGGGGGGAGGACACACAGATACGCAGTATTTT	CASSFLGGGHTDTQYF
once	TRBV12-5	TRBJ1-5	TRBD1	TGTGCTAGTGGTTTGCAACAGCAGACCCCGGACAGGGTGGGTCAGCCCCAGCATTTT	CASGLQQQTPDRVGQPQHF
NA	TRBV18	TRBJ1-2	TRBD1	TGTGCCAGCTCACCAGGGACAGGGATCGATGGCTACACCTTC	CASSPGTGIDGYTF
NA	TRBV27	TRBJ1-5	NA	TGTGCCAGCCAGCTCTTCCGGGAGACTAATCAGCCCCAGCATTTT	CASQLFRETNQPQHF
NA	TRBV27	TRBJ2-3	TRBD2	TGTGCCAGCAGCGGCCGGACTAGAGGGGCAGATACGCAGTATTTT	CASSGRTRGADTQYF
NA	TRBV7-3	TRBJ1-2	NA	TGTGCCAGCAGCTTAACTCGCAGGGGAGCCTATGGCTACACCTTC	CASSLTRRGAYGYTF
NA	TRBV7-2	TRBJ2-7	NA	TGTGCCAGCAGCTTAGTAAACCTCGGGCGGGATGTGTCATCCTACGAGCAGTACTTC	CASSLVNLGRDVSSYEQYF
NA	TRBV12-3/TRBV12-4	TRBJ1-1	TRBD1	TGTGCCAGCAGCCGAACGACAGGGGCTTTCTTT	CASSRTTGAFF
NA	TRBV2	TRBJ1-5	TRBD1	TGTGCCAGCAGAACCGGGACAGGGCCCTGGCAGCCCCAGCATTTT	CASRTGTGPWQPQHF
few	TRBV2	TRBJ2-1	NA	TGTGCCAGCAGCGACTGGACCTACAATGAGCAGTTCTTC	CASSDWTYNEQFF
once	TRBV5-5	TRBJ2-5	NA	TGTGCCAGCAGTAACAGGGTAGCGGAGACCCAGTACTTC	CASSNRVAETQYF
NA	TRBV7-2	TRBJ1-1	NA	TGTGCCAGCACCGTCGGACGGGGCACTGAAGCTTTCTTT	CASTVGRGTEAFF
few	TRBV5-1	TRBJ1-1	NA	TGCGCCAGCAGCCCCCTCGGGACTGCCAACACTGAAGCTTTCTTT	CASSPLGTANTEAFF
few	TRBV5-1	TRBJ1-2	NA	TGCGCCAGCAGCTCGCGGGGGACTGGCTACACCTTC	CASSSRGTGYTF
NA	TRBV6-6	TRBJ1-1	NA	TGTGCCAGCAGTTACTCGGGGGGGTCGAACACTGAAGCTTTCTTT	CASSYSGGSNTEAFF
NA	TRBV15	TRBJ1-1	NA	TGTGCCACCAGCAGACCCCCGGGATCATCCGTCCACACTGAAGCTTTCTTT	CATSRPPGSSVHTEAFF
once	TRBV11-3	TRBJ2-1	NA	TGTGCCAGCAGCCGTGGGGACTCCCCCTACAATGAGCAGTTCTTC	CASSRGDSPYNEQFF
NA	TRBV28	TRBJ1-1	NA	TGTGCCAGCAGTTCCGAGGGCGTAGCTTTCTTT	CASSSEGVAFF
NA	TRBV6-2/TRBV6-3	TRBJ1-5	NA	TGTGCCAGCAGTCTCCCCGGCGGGGCAGGGTTGAATCAGCCCCAGCATTTT	CASSLPGGAGLNQPQHF
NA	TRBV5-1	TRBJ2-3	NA	TGCGCCAGCAGCCGAATGGGGGGGGCTGGCACAGATACGCAGTATTTT	CASSRMGGAGTDTQYF
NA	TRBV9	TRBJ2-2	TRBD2	TGTGCCAGCAGCCGGACATCTAGCGGGAGTGTGTCCGGGGAGCTGTTTTTT	CASSRTSSGSVSGELFF
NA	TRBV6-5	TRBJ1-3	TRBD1	TGTGCCAGCAGTTACCGGGCAGGGGGTGGAAACACCATATATTTT	CASSYRAGGGNTIYF
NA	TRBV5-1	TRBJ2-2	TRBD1	TGCGCCAGCAGCATGTCCAGGGGCGGGACAGGGATTATTGCAGGGGAGCTGTTTTTT	CASSMSRGGTGIIAGELFF
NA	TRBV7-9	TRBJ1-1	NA	TGTGCCAGCAGGTACAGCTCCCGGAACACTGAAGCTTTCTTT	CASRYSSRNTEAFF
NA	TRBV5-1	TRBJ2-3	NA	TGCGCCAGCGCCGAGGGGGGACTACCTGGGGCAGATACGCAGTATTTT	CASAEGGLPGADTQYF
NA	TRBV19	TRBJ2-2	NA	TGTGCCAGTAGGGGGGTGTGGATCCGGAGGGTCTTGGACACCGGGGAGCTGTTTTTT	CASRGVWIRRVLDTGELFF
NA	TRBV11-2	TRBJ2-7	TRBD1	TGTGCCAGCAGCCCAGGACAGGCCCTCTACGAGCAGTACTTC	CASSPGQALYEQYF